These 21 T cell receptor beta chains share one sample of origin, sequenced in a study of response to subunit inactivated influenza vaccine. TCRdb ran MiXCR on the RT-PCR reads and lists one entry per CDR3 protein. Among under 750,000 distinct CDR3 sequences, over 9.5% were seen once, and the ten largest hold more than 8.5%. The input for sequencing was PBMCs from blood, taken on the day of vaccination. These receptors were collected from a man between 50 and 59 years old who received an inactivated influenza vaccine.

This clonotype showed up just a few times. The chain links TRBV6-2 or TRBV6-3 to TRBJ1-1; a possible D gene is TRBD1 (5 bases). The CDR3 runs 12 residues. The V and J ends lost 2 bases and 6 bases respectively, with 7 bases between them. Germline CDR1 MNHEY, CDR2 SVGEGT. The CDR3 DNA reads TGTGCCAGCAGTTACGGGACGCCTGAAGCTTTCTTT. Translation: CASSYGTPEAFF.

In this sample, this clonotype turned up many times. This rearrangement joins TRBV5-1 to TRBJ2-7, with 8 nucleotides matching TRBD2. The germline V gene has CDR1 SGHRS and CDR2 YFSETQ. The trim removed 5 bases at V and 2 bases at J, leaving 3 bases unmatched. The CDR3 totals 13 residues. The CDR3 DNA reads TGCGCCAGCAGTCGGGGGGGAACCTACGAGCAGTACTTC. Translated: CASSRGGTYEQYF.

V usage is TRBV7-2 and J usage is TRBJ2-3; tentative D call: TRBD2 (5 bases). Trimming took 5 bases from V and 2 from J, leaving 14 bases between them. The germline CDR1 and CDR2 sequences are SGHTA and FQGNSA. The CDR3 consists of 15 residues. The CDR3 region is CASSADSAPTDTQYF. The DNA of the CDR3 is TGTGCCAGCAGCGCGGACTCGGCCCCCACAGATACGCAGTATTTT.

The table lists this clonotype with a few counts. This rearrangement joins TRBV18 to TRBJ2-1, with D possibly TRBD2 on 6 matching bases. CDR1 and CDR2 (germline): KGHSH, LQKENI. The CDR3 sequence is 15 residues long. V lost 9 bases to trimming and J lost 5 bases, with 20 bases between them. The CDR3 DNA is TGTGCCAGTACCAGGGACTTGTGGCCAAACAATGAGCAGTTCTTC. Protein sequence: CASTRDLWPNNEQFF. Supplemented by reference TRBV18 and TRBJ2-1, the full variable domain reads NAGVMQNPRHLVRRRGQEARLRCSPMKGHSHVYWYRQLPEEGLKFMVYLQKENIIDESGMPKERFSAEFPKEGPSILRIQQVVRGDSAAYFCASTRDLWPNNEQFFGPGTRLTVL.

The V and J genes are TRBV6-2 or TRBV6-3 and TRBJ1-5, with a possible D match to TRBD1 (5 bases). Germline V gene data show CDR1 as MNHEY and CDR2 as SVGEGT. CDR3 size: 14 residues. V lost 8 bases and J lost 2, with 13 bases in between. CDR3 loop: CASRLGVGNQPQHF. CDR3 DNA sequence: TGTGCCAGCCGGTTGGGGGTCGGCAATCAGCCCCAGCATTTT.

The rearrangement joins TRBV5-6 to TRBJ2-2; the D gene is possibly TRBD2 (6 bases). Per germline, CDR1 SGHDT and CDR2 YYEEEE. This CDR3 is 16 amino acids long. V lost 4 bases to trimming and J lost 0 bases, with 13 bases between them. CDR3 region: CASSTVGGTNTGELFF. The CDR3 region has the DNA TGTGCCAGCAGCACGGTGGGCGGGACGAACACCGGGGAGCTGTTTTTT.

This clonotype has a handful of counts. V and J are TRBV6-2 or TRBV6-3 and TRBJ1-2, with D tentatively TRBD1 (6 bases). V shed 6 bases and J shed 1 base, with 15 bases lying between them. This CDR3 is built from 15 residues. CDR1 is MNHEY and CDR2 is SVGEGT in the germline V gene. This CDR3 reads CASSPAGVGNYGYTF. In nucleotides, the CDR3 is TGTGCCAGCAGCCCGGCAGGGGTCGGTAACTATGGCTACACCTTC.

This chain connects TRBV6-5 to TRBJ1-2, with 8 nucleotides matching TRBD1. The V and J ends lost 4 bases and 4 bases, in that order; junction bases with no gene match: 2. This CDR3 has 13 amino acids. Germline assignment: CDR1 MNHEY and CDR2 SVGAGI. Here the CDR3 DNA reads TGTGCCAGCAGTTCAGGGGGCTTCTATGGCTACACCTTC. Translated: CASSSGGFYGYTF.

The CDR3 sequence is CASSNRTGVADTQYF. For the CDR3, the DNA is TGCGCCAGCAGCAATAGGACAGGGGTGGCAGATACGCAGTATTTT. The chain uses TRBV5-1 and TRBJ2-3; TRBD1 matches at 9 bases. The CDR3 covers 15 residues. With V trimmed by 4 bases and J by 4 bases, 7 bases remained unmatched. From germline, CDR1 is SGHRS and CDR2 YFSETQ. The variable domain in full, completed from reference TRBV5-1 and TRBJ2-3, reads KAGVTQTPRYLIKTRGQQVTLSCSPISGHRSVSWYQQTPGQGLQFLFEYFSETQRNKGNFPGRFSGRQFSNSRSEMNVSTLELGDSALYLCASSNRTGVADTQYFGPGTRLTVL.

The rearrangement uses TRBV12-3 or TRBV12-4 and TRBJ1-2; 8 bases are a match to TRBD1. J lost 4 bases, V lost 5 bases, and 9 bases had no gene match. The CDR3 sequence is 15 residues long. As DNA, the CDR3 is TGTGCCAGCAGTCTCCAGGGGGCTATAGGCTATGGCTACACCTTC. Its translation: CASSLQGAIGYGYTF.

The CDR3 DNA reads TGCAGTGCTTCCCGGATGGGGGCGCGGATGATTGGCTACACCTTC. This sequence encodes CSASRMGARMIGYTF. The V gene is TRBV20-1, the J gene TRBJ1-2; a weak D match, TRBD1 (6 bases). From germline, CDR1 is DFQATT and CDR2 SNEGSKA (reference sequence). V was trimmed by 5 bases and J by 7 bases, leaving 23 bases between them. This CDR3 spans 15 amino acids.

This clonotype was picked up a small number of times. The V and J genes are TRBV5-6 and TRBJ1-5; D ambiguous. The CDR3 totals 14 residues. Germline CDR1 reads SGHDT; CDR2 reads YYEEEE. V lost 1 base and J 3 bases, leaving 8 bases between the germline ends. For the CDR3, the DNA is TGTGCCAGCAGCTTGATGGGAACCAATCAGCCCCAGCATTTT. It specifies CASSLMGTNQPQHF.

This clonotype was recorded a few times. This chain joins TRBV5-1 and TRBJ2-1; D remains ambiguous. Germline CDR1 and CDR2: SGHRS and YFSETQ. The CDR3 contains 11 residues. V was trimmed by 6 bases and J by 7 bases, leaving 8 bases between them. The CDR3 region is CASTVLNEQFF. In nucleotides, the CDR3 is TGCGCCAGCACTGTCCTTAATGAGCAGTTCTTC.

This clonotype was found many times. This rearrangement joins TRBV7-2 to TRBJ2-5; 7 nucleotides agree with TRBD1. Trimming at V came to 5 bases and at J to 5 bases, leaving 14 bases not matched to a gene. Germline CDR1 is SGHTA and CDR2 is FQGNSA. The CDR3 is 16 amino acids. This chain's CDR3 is CASSERTGQAVETQYF. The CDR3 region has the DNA TGTGCCAGCAGCGAACGGACAGGCCAGGCTGTGGAGACCCAGTACTTC. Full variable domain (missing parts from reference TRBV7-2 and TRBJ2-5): GAGVSQSPSNKVTEKGKDVELRCDPISGHTALYWYRQSLGQGLEFLIYFQGNSAPDKSGLPSDRFSAERTGGSVSTLTIQRTQQEDSAVYLCASSERTGQAVETQYFGPGTRLLVL.

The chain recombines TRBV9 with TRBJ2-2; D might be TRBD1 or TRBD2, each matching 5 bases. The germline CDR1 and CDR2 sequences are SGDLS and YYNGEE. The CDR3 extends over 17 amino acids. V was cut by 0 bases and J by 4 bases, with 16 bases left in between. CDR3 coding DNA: TGTGCCAGCAGCGTAGGGTGGAATAAGGGGACCACCGGGGAGCTGTTTTTT. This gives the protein CASSVGWNKGTTGELFF.

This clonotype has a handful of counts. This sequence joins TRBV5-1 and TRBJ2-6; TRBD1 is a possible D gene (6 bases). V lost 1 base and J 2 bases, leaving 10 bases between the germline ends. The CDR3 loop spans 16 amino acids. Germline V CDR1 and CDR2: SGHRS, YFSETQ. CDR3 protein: CASSLTGIPGANVLTF. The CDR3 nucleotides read TGCGCCAGCAGCTTGACAGGGATACCTGGGGCCAACGTCCTGACTTTC. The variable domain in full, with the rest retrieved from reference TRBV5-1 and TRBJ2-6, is KAGVTQTPRYLIKTRGQQVTLSCSPISGHRSVSWYQQTPGQGLQFLFEYFSETQRNKGNFPGRFSGRQFSNSRSEMNVSTLELGDSALYLCASSLTGIPGANVLTFGAGSRLTVL.

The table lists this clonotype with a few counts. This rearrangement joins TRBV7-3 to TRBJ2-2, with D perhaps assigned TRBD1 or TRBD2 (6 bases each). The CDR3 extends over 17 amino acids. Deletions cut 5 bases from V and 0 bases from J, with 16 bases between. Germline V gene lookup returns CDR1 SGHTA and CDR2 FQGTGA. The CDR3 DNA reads TGTGCCAGCAGCCCCCGGGGGCGGCCCTCGAACACCGGGGAGCTGTTTTTT. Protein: CASSPRGRPSNTGELFF.

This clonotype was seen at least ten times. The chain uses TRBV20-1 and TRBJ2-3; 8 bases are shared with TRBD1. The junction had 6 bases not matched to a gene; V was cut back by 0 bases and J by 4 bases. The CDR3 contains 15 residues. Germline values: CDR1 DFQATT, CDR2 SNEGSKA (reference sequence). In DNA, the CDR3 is TGCAGTGCTAGAGATATATTACAGGGGGCAGATACGCAGTATTTT. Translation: CSARDILQGADTQYF.

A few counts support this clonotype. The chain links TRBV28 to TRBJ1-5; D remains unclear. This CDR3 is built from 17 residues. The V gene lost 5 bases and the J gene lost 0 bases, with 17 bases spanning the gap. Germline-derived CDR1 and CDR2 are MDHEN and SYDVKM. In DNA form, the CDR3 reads TGTGCCAGCAGTCCGGCGGGCCAACGTTCTAGCAATCAGCCCCAGCATTTT. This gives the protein CASSPAGQRSSNQPQHF.

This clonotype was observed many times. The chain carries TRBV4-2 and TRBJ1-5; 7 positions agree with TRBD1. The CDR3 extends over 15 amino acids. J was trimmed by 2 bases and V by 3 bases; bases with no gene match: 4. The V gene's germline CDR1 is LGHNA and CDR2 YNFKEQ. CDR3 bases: TGTGCCAGCAGCCAGGTTGGACAGGGCAATCAGCCCCAGCATTTT. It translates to CASSQVGQGNQPQHF.

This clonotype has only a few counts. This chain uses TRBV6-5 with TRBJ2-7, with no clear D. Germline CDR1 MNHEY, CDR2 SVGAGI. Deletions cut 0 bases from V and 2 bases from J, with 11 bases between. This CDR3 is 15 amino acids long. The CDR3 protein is CASSYSSEGTYEQYF. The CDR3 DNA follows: TGTGCCAGCAGTTACTCGAGTGAAGGTACCTACGAGCAGTACTTC.